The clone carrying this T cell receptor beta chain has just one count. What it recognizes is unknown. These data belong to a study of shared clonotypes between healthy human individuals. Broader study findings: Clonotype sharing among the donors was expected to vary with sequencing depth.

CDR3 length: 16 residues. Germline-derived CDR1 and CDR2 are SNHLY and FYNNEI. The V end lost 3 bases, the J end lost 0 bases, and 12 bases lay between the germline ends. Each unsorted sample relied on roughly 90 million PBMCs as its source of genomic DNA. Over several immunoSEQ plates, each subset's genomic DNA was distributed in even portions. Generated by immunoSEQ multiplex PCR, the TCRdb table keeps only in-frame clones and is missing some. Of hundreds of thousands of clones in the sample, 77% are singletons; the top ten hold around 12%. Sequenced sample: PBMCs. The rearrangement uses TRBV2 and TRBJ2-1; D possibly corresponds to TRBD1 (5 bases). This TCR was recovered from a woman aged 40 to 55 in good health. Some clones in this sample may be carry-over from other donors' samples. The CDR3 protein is CASSDQGGNSYNEQFF. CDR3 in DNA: TGTGCCAGCAGTGATCAGGGCGGCAACTCCTACAATGAGCAGTTCTTC.